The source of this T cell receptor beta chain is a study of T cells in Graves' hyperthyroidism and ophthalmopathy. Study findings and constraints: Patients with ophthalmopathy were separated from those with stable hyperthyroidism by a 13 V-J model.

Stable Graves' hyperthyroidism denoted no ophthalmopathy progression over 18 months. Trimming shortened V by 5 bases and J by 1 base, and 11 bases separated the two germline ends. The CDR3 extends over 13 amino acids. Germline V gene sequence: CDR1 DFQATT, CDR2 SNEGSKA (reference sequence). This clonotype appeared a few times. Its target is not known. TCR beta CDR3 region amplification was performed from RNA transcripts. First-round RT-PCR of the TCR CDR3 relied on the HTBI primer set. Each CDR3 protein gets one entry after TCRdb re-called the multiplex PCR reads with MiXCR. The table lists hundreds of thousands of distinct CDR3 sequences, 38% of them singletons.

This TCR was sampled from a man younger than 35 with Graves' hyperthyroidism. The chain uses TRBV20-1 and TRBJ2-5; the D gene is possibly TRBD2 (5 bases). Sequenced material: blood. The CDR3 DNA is TGCAGTGCTTGTGGGCTAGCCCAAGAGACCCAGTACTTC. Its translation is CSACGLAQETQYF.